These 20 T cell receptor beta chains were sequenced from one sample in a study of cytomegalovirus exposure and HLA in healthy donors. Vbeta (60) and Jbeta (13) primers were used in the PCR. The data were produced by immunoSEQ multiplex PCR, yet TCRdb's version contains in-frame clones alone and is incomplete. The sample lists around 130,000 clones; over 70% were seen once. The sample comprised PBMCs. The receptors come from a woman aged 40 to 55 in good health and CMV-seronegative.

The chain recombines TRBV27 with TRBJ1-6; D not certain. Germline V gives CDR1 MNHEY, CDR2 SMNVEV (reference sequence). The CDR3 length is 16 residues. V was cut by 7 bases and J by 0 bases, with 13 bases left in between. CDR3 bases: TGTGCCAGCACCAGGCGGGGTAGCTCCTATAATTCACCCCTCCACTTT. It yields the protein CASTRRGSSYNSPLHF.

This rearrangement joins TRBV7-8 to TRBJ2-3; TRBD2 matches at 8 bases. This CDR3 has 18 residues. The germline CDR1 and CDR2 sequences are SGHVS and FQNEAQ. V lost 5 bases to trimming and J lost 0 bases; unmatched junction nucleotides: 13. CDR3 in DNA: TGTGCCAGCAGCCCGAGAGGAACCAAGCGGGGGAGCACAGATACGCAGTATTTT. Translated, it gives CASSPRGTKRGSTDTQYF.

J is TRBJ1-2 and V is TRBV11-2; TRBD1 matches at 11 bases. Per germline, CDR1 SGHAT and CDR2 FQNNGV. CDR3 size: 16 residues. J gave up 8 bases and V 5 bases, and 13 bases lay outside the gene matches. The CDR3 nucleotides read TGTGCCAGCAGCCACCGTGGGACAGGGGGTACACGGGGCTACACCTTC. The encoded protein is CASSHRGTGGTRGYTF.

The rearrangement joins TRBV28 to TRBJ1-5; unclear D gene. CDR3 length equals 12 residues. The V gene lost 6 bases and the J gene lost 4 bases, with 7 bases spanning the gap. Germline V gene data show CDR1 as MDHEN and CDR2 as SYDVKM. CDR3 sequence: CASRTANQPQHF. The CDR3 bases are TGTGCCAGCAGAACAGCTAATCAGCCCCAGCATTTT.

V and J are TRBV18 and TRBJ1-1, with 12 bases identical to TRBD1. V was pared by 3 bases and J by 5 bases, with 7 bases of the junction left unmatched. Per germline, CDR1 KGHSH and CDR2 LQKENI. The CDR3 runs to 16 residues. CDR3 nucleotides: TGTGCCAGCTCACCGGGACAGGGGGCGCGACGGACTGAAGCTTTCTTT. Protein product: CASSPGQGARRTEAFF.

The CDR3 region has the DNA TGTGCCAGCAGCCCCAGATACACCGGGGAGCTGTTTTTT. Translated: CASSPRYTGELFF. This sequence joins TRBV9 and TRBJ2-2; D remains unclear. Between the trimmed V and J ends, which lost 4 bases and 3 bases, there was a span of 7 bases. This CDR3 has 13 amino acids. CDR1 SGDLS and CDR2 YYNGEE come from the germline V gene. The complete variable domain, with remaining parts taken from reference TRBV9 and TRBJ2-2, reads DSGVTQTPKHLITATGQRVTLRCSPRSGDLSVYWYQQSLDQGLQFLIQYYNGEERAKGNILERFSAQQFPDLHSELNLSSLELGDSALYFCASSPRYTGELFFGEGSRLTVL.

The chain links TRBV11-2 to TRBJ2-5; D ambiguous. With 3 bases removed from V and 2 bases from J, the gap between germline ends came to 7 bases. Germline CDR1 reads SGHAT; CDR2 reads FQNNGV. The CDR3 contains 13 residues. DNA for the CDR3: TGTGCCAGCAGCTTCCAGACACAAGAGACCCAGTACTTC. Residues: CASSFQTQETQYF. The full variable domain, its missing parts supplied by reference TRBV11-2 and TRBJ2-5, is EAGVAQSPRYKIIEKRQSVAFWCNPISGHATLYWYQQILGQGPKLLIQFQNNGVVDDSQLPKDRFSAERLKGVDSTLKIQPAKLEDSAVYLCASSFQTQETQYFGPGTRLLVL.

This clone has just a few counts. J is TRBJ2-2 and V is TRBV2, with a tentative D call TRBD1 (5 bases). This CDR3 has 15 amino acids. The germline V gene encodes CDR1 SNHLY and CDR2 FYNNEI. V was clipped by 6 bases and J by 5 bases, with 16 bases between them. CDR3 in amino acids: CASRHRWDQTGELFF. CDR3 DNA sequence: TGTGCCAGCAGGCACAGGTGGGATCAAACCGGGGAGCTGTTTTTT. The whole variable domain, filled in from reference TRBV2 and TRBJ2-2, reads EPEVTQTPSHQVTQMGQEVILRCVPISNHLYFYWYRQILGQKVEFLVSFYNNEISEKSEIFDDQFSVERPDGSNFTLKIRSTKLEDSAMYFCASRHRWDQTGELFFGEGSRLTVL.

The chain uses TRBV7-6 and TRBJ2-7, with TRBD1 as a possible D gene (5 bases). V lost 1 base, J lost 3 bases, and 10 bases lay in between. The CDR3 consists of 14 residues. Germline V gene sequence: CDR1 SGHVS, CDR2 FNYEAQ. CDR3 sequence (DNA): TGTGCCAGCAGCTTAGACACAGGAAGCTACGAGCAGTACTTC. Translation: CASSLDTGSYEQYF.

In the case of this clone: The junction and the germline gene differ at one end; a read error may be behind it. The chain employs TRBV7-2 and TRBJ2-5; weak D call: TRBD2 (6 bases). Germline V CDR1 and CDR2: SGHTA, FQGNSA. The CDR3 has 16 amino acids. As DNA, the CDR3 is TGTGCCAGCAGCATTGGACTACTCAAAACCCAAGAAACCCAGTACTTC. Encoded protein: CASSIGLLKTQETQYF.

The rearrangement uses TRBV7-2 and TRBJ2-3; tentatively, D is TRBD1 (5 bases). The germline V gene has CDR1 SGHTA and CDR2 FQGNSA. Deletions cut 1 base from V and 4 bases from J, with 12 bases between. CDR3 size: 15 residues. The CDR3 reads CASSLVSGMPDTQYF. Written as DNA, the CDR3 is TGTGCCAGCAGCTTAGTGTCAGGGATGCCAGATACGCAGTATTTT.

The V gene is TRBV7-2, the J gene TRBJ2-3; 9 nucleotides line up with TRBD1. The CDR3 sequence is 16 residues long. The J segment lost 2 bases and the V segment lost 1 base, leaving 4 bases of the junction unmatched. The germline gives CDR1 SGHTA, CDR2 FQGNSA. This chain's CDR3 is CASSLGTGATTDTQYF. CDR3 bases: TGTGCCAGCAGCTTAGGGACAGGGGCCACCACAGATACGCAGTATTTT.

This sequence joins TRBV6-6 and TRBJ1-4; TRBD1 might be the D (5 bases). Germline values: CDR1 MNHNY, CDR2 SVGAGI (reference sequence). This CDR3 is built from 14 residues. Trimming stripped 2 bases from V and 2 bases from J, with 6 bases between. CDR3 in DNA: TGTGCCAGCAGTTACGGGGGGACTAATGAAAAACTGTTTTTT. Translation gives CASSYGGTNEKLFF.

The chain couples TRBV11-3 to TRBJ2-1, with D unclear. With 1 base removed from V and 0 bases from J, the gap between germline ends came to 7 bases. Germline V gene sequence: CDR1 SGHNT, CDR2 YENEEA. This CDR3 is 15 amino acids long. The CDR3: CASSLGPSSYNEQFF. Here the CDR3 DNA reads TGTGCCAGCAGCTTAGGGCCAAGCTCCTACAATGAGCAGTTCTTC.

This clone was counted once. The rearrangement links TRBV6-1 to TRBJ1-1; tentatively, D is TRBD1 (6 bases). CDR3 length: 13 amino acids. CDR1 is MNHNS, CDR2 SASEGT, per germline. The ends were cut back, 7 bases at V and 1 base at J, with 10 bases in the middle. The CDR3 sequence: CASIGGGNTEAFF. In nucleotides, the CDR3 is TGTGCCAGCATAGGGGGTGGGAACACTGAAGCTTTCTTT.

The chain carries TRBV11-2 and TRBJ2-1; 7 bases are shared with TRBD2. The V segment lost 5 bases and the J segment 9 bases; nucleotides outside the gene matches: 4. The CDR3 length is 12 residues. Germline V gene lookup returns CDR1 SGHAT and CDR2 FQNNGV. The CDR3 DNA reads as TGTGCCAGCAGCGCCTGGGAGGGTGAGCAGTTCTTC. As protein: CASSAWEGEQFF.

The chain combines TRBV19 with TRBJ2-5; tentative D call: TRBD1 (6 bases). This CDR3 spans 18 amino acids. V lost 3 bases to trimming and J lost 3 bases, with 23 bases between them. Germline assignment: CDR1 LNHDA and CDR2 SQIVND (reference sequence). For the CDR3, the DNA is TGTGCCAGTAGTATCCATCCCGCGCTGAAAGAGGGGGAAGAGACCCAGTACTTC. It yields the protein CASSIHPALKEGEETQYF. Combining the CDR3 with reference TRBV19 and TRBJ2-5 gives the whole variable domain DGGITQSPKYLFRKEGQNVTLSCEQNLNHDAMYWYRQDPGQGLRLIYYSQIVNDFQKGDIAEGYSVSREKKESFPLTVTSAQKNPTAFYLCASSIHPALKEGEETQYFGPGTRLLVL.

J is TRBJ2-7 and V is TRBV19, with 7 bases identical to TRBD1. The CDR3 has 15 residues. The V and J ends lost 3 bases and 1 base, in that order; junction bases with no gene match: 6. Looked up from germline, CDR1 is LNHDA and CDR2 is SQIVND (reference sequence). CDR3 in amino acids: CASSISAGGSYEQYF. The CDR3 region has the DNA TGTGCCAGTAGTATTTCGGCAGGGGGATCCTACGAGCAGTACTTC.

The rearrangement joins TRBV5-1 to TRBJ1-1, with 10 nucleotides matching TRBD1. Germline-derived CDR1 and CDR2 are SGHRS and YFSETQ. The CDR3 covers 16 residues. V gave up 4 bases and J gave up 4 bases; unmatched junction bases: 10. The CDR3 DNA sequence: TGCGCCAGCAGCATAGCCGGGACAGGGGTGGGCACTGAAGCTTTCTTT. It codes for CASSIAGTGVGTEAFF.

The rearrangement links TRBV9 to TRBJ2-5; D is perhaps TRBD2 (5 bases). This CDR3 spans 14 amino acids. V was pared by 0 bases and J by 5 bases, with 11 bases between. Per the germline V gene, CDR1 is SGDLS and CDR2 is YYNGEE. CDR3 sequence reads: CASSVDGVGETQYF. In DNA form, the CDR3 reads TGTGCCAGCAGCGTAGACGGGGTGGGCGAGACCCAGTACTTC.